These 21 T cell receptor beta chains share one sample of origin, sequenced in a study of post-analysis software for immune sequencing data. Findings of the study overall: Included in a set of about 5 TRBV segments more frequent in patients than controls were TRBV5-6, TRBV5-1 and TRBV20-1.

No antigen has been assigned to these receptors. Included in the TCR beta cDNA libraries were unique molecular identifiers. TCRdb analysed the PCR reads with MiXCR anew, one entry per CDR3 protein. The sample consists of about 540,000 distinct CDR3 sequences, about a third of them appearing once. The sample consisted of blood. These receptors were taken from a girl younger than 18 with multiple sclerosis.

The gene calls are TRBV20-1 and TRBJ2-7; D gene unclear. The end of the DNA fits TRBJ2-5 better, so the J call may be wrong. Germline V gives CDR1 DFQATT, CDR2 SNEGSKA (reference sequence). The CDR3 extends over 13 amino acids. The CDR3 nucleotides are TGCAGTGCCTACTGGGGTATTCAAGAGACCCAGTACTTC. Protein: CSAYWGIQETQYF.

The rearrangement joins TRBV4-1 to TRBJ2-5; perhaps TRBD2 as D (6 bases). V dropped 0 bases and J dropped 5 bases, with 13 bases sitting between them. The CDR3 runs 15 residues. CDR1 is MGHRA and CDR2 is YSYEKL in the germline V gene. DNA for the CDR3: TGCGCCAGCAGCCAAGATACAGCGGAGGGCGAGACCCAGTACTTC. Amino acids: CASSQDTAEGETQYF.

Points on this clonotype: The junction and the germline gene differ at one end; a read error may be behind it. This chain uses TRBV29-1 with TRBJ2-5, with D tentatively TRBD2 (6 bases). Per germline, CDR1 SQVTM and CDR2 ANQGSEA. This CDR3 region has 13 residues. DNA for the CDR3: TGCGGCGTTGAAGGGGCGGGAACGGGGGAGCAGTACTTC. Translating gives CGVEGAGTGEQYF. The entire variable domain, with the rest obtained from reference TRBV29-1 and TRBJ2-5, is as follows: SAVISQKPSRDICQRGTSLTIQCQVDSQVTMMFWYRQQPGQSLTLIATANQGSEATYESGFVIDKFPISRPNLTFSTLTVSNMSPEDSSIYLCGVEGAGTGEQYFGPGTRLLVL.

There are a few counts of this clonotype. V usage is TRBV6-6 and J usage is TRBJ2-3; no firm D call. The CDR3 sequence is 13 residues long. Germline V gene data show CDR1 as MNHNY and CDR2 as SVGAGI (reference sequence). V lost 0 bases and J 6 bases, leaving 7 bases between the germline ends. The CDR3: CASSYSLRDTQYF. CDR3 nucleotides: TGTGCCAGCAGTTACTCCCTCAGGGATACGCAGTATTTT.

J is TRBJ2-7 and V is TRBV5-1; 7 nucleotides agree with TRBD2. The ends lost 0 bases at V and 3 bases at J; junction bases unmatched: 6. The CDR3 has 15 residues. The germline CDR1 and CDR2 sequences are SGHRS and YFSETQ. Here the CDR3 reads CASSLGAGVFYEQYF. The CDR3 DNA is TGCGCCAGCAGCTTGGGGGCGGGGGTCTTCTACGAGCAGTACTTC.

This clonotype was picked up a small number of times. Written as DNA, the CDR3 is TGTGCCATCAGTGAGTCGACAGAAGGAGAGACCCAGTACTTC. Its translation is CAISESTEGETQYF. This chain joins TRBV10-3 and TRBJ2-5; D is possibly TRBD1 (5 bases). Trimming shortened V by 0 bases and J by 4 bases, and 9 bases separated the two germline ends. This CDR3 comprises 14 residues. Looked up from germline, CDR1 is ENHRY and CDR2 is SYGVKD.

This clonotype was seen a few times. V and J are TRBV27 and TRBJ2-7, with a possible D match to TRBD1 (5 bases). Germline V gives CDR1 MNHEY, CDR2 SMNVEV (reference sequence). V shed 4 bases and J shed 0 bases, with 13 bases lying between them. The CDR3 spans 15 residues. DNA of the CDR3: TGTGCCAGCAGTTCTCAAGGAGACAGCTCCTACGAGCAGTACTTC. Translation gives CASSSQGDSSYEQYF.

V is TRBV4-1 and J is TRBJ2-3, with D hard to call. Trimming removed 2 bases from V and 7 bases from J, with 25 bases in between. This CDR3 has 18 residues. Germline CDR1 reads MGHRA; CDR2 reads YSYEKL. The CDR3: CASSQLTRTVRGPNTQYF. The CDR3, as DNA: TGCGCCAGCAGCCAACTAACCCGGACGGTCCGTGGGCCAAATACGCAGTATTTT.

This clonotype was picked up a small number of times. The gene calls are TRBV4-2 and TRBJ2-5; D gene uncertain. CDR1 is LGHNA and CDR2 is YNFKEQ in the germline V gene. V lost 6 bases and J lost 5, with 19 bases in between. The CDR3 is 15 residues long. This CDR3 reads CASSPFYRRSETQYF. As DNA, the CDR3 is TGTGCCAGCAGTCCGTTTTACCGCCGGAGTGAGACCCAGTACTTC.

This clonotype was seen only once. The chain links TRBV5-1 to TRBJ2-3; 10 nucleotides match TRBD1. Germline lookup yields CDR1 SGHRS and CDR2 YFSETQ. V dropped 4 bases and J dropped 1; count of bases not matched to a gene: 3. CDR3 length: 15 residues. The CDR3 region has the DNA TGCGCCAGCAGCACCGGGACAGGGGGCACAGATACGCAGTATTTT. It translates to CASSTGTGGTDTQYF.

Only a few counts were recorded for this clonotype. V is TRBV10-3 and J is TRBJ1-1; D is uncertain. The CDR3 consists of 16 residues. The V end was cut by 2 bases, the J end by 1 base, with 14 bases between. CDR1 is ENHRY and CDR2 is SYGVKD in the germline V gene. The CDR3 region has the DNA TGTGCCATCAGTGAGGCCCCCATGCACGGGAACACTGAAGCTTTCTTT. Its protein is CAISEAPMHGNTEAFF.

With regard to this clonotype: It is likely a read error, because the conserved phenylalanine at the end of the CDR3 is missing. CDR3 region: CASSLARILALDYNEQFV. In DNA form, the CDR3 reads TGTGCCAGCAGCTTAGCGCGGATTTTAGCTTTGGACTACAATGAGCAGTTCGTC. The chain is built from TRBV7-2 and TRBJ2-1; D remains unclear. Per the germline V gene, CDR1 is SGHTA and CDR2 is FQGNSA. The CDR3 is 18 amino acids. Trimming removed 0 bases from V and 3 bases from J, with 18 bases in between.

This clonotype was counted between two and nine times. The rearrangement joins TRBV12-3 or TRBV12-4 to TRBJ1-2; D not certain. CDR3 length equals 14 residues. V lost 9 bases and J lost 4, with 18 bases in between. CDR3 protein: CASTTGRLSYGYTF. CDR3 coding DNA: TGTGCCAGTACCACGGGCAGACTATCCTATGGCTACACCTTC.

The CDR3 region has the DNA TGTGCCATCAGTGCCGAAGTGGATTCACCCCTCCACTTT. The encoded protein is CAISAEVDSPLHF. The genes are TRBV10-3 and TRBJ1-6; no reliable D call. The CDR3 sequence is 13 residues long. Deletions cut 4 bases from V and 8 bases from J, with 9 bases between. Looked up from germline, CDR1 is ENHRY and CDR2 is SYGVKD.

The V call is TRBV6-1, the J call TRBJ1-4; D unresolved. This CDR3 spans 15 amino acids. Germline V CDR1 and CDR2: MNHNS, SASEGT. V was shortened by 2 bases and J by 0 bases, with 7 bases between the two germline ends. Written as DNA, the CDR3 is TGTGCCAGCAGTGAAAACAGCGCAACTAATGAAAAACTGTTTTTT. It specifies CASSENSATNEKLFF.

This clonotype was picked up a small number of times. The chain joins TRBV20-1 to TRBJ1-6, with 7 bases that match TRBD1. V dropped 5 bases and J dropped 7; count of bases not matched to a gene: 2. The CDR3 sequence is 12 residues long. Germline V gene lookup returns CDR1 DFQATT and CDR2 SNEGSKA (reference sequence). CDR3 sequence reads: CSAEQGNSPLHF. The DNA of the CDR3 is TGCAGTGCTGAACAGGGGAATTCACCCCTCCACTTT.

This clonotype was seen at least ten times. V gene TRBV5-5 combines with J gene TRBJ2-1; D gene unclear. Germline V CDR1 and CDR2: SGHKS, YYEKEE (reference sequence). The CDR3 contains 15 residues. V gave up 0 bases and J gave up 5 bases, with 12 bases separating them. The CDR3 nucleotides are TGTGCCAGCAGCTTGGGTCCAGGCATGCACAATGAGCAGTTCTTC. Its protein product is CASSLGPGMHNEQFF.

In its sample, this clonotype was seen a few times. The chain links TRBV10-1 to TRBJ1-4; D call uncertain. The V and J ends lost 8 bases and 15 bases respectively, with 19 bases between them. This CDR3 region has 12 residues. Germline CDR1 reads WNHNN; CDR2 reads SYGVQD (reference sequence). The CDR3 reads CASGETPLEVFF. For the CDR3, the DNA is TGCGCCAGCGGGGAAACCCCATTGGAGGTGTTTTTT.

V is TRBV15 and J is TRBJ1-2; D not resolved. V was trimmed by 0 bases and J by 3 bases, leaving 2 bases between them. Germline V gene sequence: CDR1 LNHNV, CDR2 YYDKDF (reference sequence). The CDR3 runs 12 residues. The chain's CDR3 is CATSRDYYGYTF. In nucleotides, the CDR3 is TGTGCCACCAGCAGAGATTACTATGGCTACACCTTC.

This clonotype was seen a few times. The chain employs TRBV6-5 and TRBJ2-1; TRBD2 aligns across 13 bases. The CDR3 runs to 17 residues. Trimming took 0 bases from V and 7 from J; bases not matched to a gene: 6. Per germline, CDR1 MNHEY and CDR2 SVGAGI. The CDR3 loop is CASSYSPTSGGLNEQFF. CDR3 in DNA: TGTGCCAGCAGTTACTCCCCGACTAGCGGGGGGTTAAATGAGCAGTTCTTC.

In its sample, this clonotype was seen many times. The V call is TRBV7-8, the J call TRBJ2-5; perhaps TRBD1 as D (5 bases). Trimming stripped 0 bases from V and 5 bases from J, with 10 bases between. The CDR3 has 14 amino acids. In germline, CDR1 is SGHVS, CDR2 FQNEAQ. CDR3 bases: TGTGCCAGCAGCTTAGCGATGGGGCGGGAGACCCAGTACTTC. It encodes CASSLAMGRETQYF.